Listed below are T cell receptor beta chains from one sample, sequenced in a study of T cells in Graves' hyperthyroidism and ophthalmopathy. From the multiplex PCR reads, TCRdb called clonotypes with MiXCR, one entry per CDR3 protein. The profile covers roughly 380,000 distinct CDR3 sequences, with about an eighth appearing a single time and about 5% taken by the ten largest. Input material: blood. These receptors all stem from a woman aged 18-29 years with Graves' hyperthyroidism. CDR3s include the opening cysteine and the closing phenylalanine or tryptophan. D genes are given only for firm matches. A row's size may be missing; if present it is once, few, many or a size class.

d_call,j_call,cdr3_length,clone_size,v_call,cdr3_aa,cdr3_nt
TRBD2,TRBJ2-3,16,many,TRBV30,CAWSLGLGGSTDTQYF,TGTGCCTGGAGTCTGGGGCTGGGGGGGTCCACAGATACGCAGTATTTT
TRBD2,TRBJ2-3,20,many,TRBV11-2,CASRIRGGAGAVPGTDTQYF,TGTGCCAGCAGGATACGTGGGGGAGCGGGAGCAGTCCCGGGCACAGATACGCAGTATTTT
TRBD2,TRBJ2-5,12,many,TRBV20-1,CSATGGRETQYF,TGCAGTGCTACGGGAGGACGAGAGACCCAGTACTTC
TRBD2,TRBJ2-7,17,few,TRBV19,CASSIGPSGIISYEQYF,TGTGCCAGTAGTATTGGCCCTAGCGGGATTATCTCCTACGAGCAGTACTTC
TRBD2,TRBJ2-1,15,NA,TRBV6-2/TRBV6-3,CASSYSGLAGNEQFF,TGTGCCAGCAGTTACTCGGGACTAGCGGGCAATGAGCAGTTCTTC
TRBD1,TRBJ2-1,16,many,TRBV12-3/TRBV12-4,CASSAHGQGVYNEQFF,TGTGCCAGCAGTGCCCACGGACAGGGGGTTTACAATGAGCAGTTCTTC
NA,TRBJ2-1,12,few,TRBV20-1,CSAHDLGSEQFF,TGCAGTGCCCACGACCTAGGCAGTGAGCAGTTCTTC
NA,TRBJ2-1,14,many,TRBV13,CASSFTGTGNEQFF,TGTGCCAGCAGCTTTACCGGGACGGGGAATGAGCAGTTCTTC
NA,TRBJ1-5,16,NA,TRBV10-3,CAVPDGGSPRNQPQHF,TGTGCCGTCCCGGACGGGGGCAGCCCCCGCAATCAGCCCCAGCATTTT
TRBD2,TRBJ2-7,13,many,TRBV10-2,CASLGLAGEEQYF,TGCGCCAGCTTGGGACTAGCGGGTGAAGAGCAGTACTTC
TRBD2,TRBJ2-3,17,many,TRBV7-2,CASSLVFAGGPGDTQYF,TGTGCCAGCAGCTTAGTATTCGCGGGAGGGCCAGGAGATACGCAGTATTTT
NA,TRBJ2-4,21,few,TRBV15,CATSREQGRGTFPSAKNIQYF,TGTGCCACCAGCAGAGAGCAGGGCAGGGGTACTTTTCCCTCTGCCAAAAACATTCAGTACTTC
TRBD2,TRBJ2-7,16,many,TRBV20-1,CSARGLGTSVVDEQYF,TGCAGTGCTAGGGGGCTTGGGACTAGCGTGGTCGACGAGCAGTACTTC
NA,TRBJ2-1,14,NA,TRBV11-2,CASSFVVSGDEQFF,TGTGCCAGCAGCTTCGTTGTGAGTGGCGATGAGCAGTTCTTC
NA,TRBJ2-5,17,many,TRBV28,CASRIRVRVEPQETQYF,TGTGCCAGCAGGATCCGAGTCCGGGTGGAACCCCAAGAGACCCAGTACTTC
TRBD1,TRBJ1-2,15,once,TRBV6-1,CASVAYRGSHYGYTF,TGTGCCAGCGTAGCCTACAGGGGATCCCACTATGGCTACACCTTC
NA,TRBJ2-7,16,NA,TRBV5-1,CASSLGRTQLPYEQYF,TGCGCCAGCAGCTTGGGGCGGACGCAACTACCCTACGAGCAGTACTTC
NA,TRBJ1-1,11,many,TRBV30,CAWSGHGEAFF,TGTGCCTGGAGTGGACATGGTGAAGCTTTCTTT
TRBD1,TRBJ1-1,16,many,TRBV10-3,CAISDPDRGPNTEAFF,TGTGCCATCAGTGACCCTGACAGGGGGCCGAACACTGAAGCTTTCTTT
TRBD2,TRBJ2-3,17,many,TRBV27,CASSLSYPSGSTDTQYF,TGTGCCAGCAGTTTATCTTATCCTAGCGGGAGCACAGATACGCAGTATTTT
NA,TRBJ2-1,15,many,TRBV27,CASSHNGGAYNEQFF,TGTGCCAGCAGCCATAATGGGGGCGCCTACAATGAGCAGTTCTTC
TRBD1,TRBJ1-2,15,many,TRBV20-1,CSARDEGRGAYGYTF,TGCAGTGCTAGAGATGAGGGCAGGGGGGCCTATGGCTACACCTTC
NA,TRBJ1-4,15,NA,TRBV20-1,CSAKTGTLANEKLFF,TGCAGTGCGAAAACAGGGACCTTGGCTAATGAAAAACTGTTTTTT
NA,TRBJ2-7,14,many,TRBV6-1,CASTTTGRSHEQYF,TGTGCCAGCACAACGACAGGGAGGTCCCACGAGCAGTACTTC
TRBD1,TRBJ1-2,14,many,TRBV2,CASSEVQGVDGYTF,TGTGCCAGCAGTGAAGTCCAGGGGGTGGATGGCTACACCTTC
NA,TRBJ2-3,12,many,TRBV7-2,CASSAFADTQYF,TGTGCCAGCAGCGCTTTTGCAGATACGCAGTATTTT
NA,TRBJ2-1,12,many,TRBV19,CASSRTTNEQFF,TGTGCCAGTAGCCGGACAACCAATGAGCAGTTCTTC
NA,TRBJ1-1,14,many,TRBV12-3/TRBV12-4,CASSLDNMNTEAFF,TGTGCCAGCAGTTTGGACAATATGAACACTGAAGCTTTCTTT
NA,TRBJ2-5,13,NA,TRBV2,CASSAGVSETQYF,TGTGCCAGCAGTGCAGGGGTTTCGGAGACCCAGTACTTC
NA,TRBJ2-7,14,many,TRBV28,CASSFPGLTYEQYF,TGTGCCAGCAGTTTTCCAGGGCTCACCTACGAGCAGTACTTC
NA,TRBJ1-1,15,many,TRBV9,CASSVASGTNTEAFF,TGTGCCAGCAGCGTAGCTTCAGGGACGAACACTGAAGCTTTCTTT
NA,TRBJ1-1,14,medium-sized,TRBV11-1,CASSLAGANTEAFF,TGTGCCAGCAGCTTAGCAGGGGCGAACACTGAAGCTTTCTTT
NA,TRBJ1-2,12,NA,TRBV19,CASSAAYYGYTF,TGTGCCAGTAGTGCGGCCTATTATGGCTACACCTTC
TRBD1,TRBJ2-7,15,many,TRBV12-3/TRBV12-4,CASSPGQGDVYEQYF,TGTGCCAGCAGTCCTGGACAGGGCGATGTCTACGAGCAGTACTTC
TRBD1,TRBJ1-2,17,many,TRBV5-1,CASSTGTGAVGGYGYTF,TGCGCCAGCAGCACAGGGACAGGGGCAGTTGGTGGTTATGGCTACACCTTC
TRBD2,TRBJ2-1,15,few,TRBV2,CASTRTSGRGDEQFF,TGTGCCAGCACCCGGACTAGCGGGAGGGGGGATGAGCAGTTCTTC
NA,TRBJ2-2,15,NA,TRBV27,CASSLPDSLPGELFF,TGTGCCAGCAGTTTACCGGACTCCCTCCCCGGGGAGCTGTTTTTT
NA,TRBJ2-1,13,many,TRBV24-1,CATSDPTYNEQFF,TGTGCCACCAGTGACCCGACATACAATGAGCAGTTCTTC
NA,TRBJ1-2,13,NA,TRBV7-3,CASSRTHDSSYTF,TGTGCCAGCAGCCGAACCCACGACAGCAGCTACACCTTC
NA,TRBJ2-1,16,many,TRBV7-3,CASSSRPTGRTGEQFF,TGTGCCAGCAGCTCACGCCCCACGGGACGGACGGGTGAGCAGTTCTTC
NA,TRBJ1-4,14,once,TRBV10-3,CAISDRDTNEKLFF,TGTGCCATCAGTGACCGGGACACTAATGAAAAACTGTTTTTT
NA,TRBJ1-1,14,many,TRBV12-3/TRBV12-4,CASRLPQGFPEAFF,TGTGCCAGCAGACTCCCCCAAGGGTTCCCTGAAGCTTTCTTT
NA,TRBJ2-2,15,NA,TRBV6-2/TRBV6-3,CASSQQWRDTGELFF,TGTGCCAGCAGTCAACAATGGAGGGACACCGGGGAGCTGTTTTTT
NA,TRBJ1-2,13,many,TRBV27,CASSLGRPYGYTF,TGTGCCAGCAGTTTAGGTCGGCCCTATGGCTACACCTTC
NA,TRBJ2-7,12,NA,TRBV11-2,CASRLGGYEQYF,TGTGCCAGCCGTTTGGGCGGCTACGAGCAGTACTTC
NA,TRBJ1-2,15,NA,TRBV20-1,CSAREVDWGSGGYTF,TGCAGTGCTAGAGAAGTGGACTGGGGCTCGGGTGGCTACACCTTC
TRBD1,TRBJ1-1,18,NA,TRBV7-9,CASSFPQGAALMNTEAFF,TGTGCCAGCAGTTTCCCACAGGGGGCCGCCTTAATGAACACTGAAGCTTTCTTT
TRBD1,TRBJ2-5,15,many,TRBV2,CASRAPGQGQETQYF,TGTGCCAGCAGAGCCCCCGGACAGGGGCAAGAGACCCAGTACTTC
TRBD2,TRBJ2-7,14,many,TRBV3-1,CASSLLSSGNEQYF,TGTGCCAGCAGCCTATTGTCTAGCGGGAACGAGCAGTACTTC
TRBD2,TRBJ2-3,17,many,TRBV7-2,CASSLGPGGPRTDTQYF,TGTGCCAGCAGCTTAGGACCGGGAGGGCCCCGCACAGATACGCAGTATTTT
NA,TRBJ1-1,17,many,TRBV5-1,CASSLVYRRDMNTEAFF,TGCGCCAGCAGCTTGGTTTACAGGCGGGACATGAACACTGAAGCTTTCTTT
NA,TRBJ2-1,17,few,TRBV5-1,CASSLGPGRTSYNEQFF,TGCGCCAGCAGCTTGGGACCAGGGAGGACATCCTACAATGAGCAGTTCTTC
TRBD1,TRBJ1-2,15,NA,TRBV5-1,CASSLGQTGPGGYTF,TGCGCCAGCAGCTTGGGACAGACAGGGCCGGGAGGCTACACCTTC